These 12 T cell receptor beta chains were sequenced from one sample in a study of Ad26.COV2.S vaccination and SARS-CoV-2 variants listed by TCRdb under 2021. The sample's treatment or condition label is to be understood as: 19 received Ad26.COV2.S at low or high dose, single or two shots; a few received placebo; per-sample allocation not given. For vaccine and placebo recipients, repertoires were sequenced using samples collected on day 63 after the first injection. The method was the immunoSEQ multiplex PCR assay. TCRdb holds this immuneACCESS table with in-frame rearrangements only. Some clones are missing; in checked studies, unresolved V genes explain under half, and the rest has no known cause. This sample holds roughly 410,000 clones; 83% were observed only once. Roughly 7.4% of the sample is taken by the ten largest. The starting material was peripheral blood, obtained in a trial of Ad26.COV2.S vaccine versus placebo. The receptors here all came from a person aged 18-65 years who received the Ad26.COV2.S COVID-19 vaccine or a placebo.

The rearrangement links TRBV5-1 to TRBJ2-1, with TRBD2 matching over 10 bases. This CDR3 has 18 residues. Trimming removed 1 base from V and 0 bases from J; junction bases left unmatched: 7. Germline CDR1 and CDR2: SGHRS and YFSETQ. The CDR3 region is CASSLISGGFSSYNEQFF. CDR3 nucleotides: TGCGCCAGCAGCTTGATTAGCGGGGGGTTTAGCTCCTACAATGAGCAGTTCTTC.

J is TRBJ2-2 and V is TRBV30, with unresolved D. Germline CDR1 and CDR2: GTSNPN and SVGIG (reference sequence). Deletions cut 2 bases from V and 3 bases from J, with 10 bases between. This CDR3 is 14 amino acids long. The CDR3 sequence is CAWSPDWDTGELFF. CDR3 in DNA: TGTGCCTGGAGTCCAGATTGGGACACCGGGGAGCTGTTTTTT.

With respect to this clone: Other DNA sequences in the sample encode the same CDR3. The rearrangement uses TRBV7-2 and TRBJ1-4, with a weak D call TRBD1 (5 bases). This CDR3 region has 12 residues. CDR1 is SGHTA, CDR2 FQGNSA, per germline. The V gene lost 2 bases and the J gene lost 7 bases, with 5 bases spanning the gap. The CDR3 nucleotides read TGTGCCAGCAGCTTACAGGGTGAAAAACTGTTTTTT. It translates to CASSLQGEKLFF.

This clone showed up just once. The rearrangement joins TRBV11-2 to TRBJ1-1; a possible D gene is TRBD1 (5 bases). This CDR3 has 15 residues. The germline V gene encodes CDR1 SGHAT and CDR2 FQNNGV. V was shortened by 1 base and J by 6 bases, with 15 bases between the two germline ends. The CDR3, as DNA: TGTGCCAGCAGCTTAGTAGGTGGGGGAAGGGCTGAAGCTTTCTTT. Its protein product is CASSLVGGGRAEAFF.

The J gene is TRBJ1-4, the V gene TRBV27; the D is unclear. The CDR3 sequence is 12 residues long. Trimming stripped 3 bases from V and 8 bases from J, with 7 bases between. Germline V CDR1 and CDR2: MNHEY, SMNVEV (reference sequence). The CDR3 region is CASSFLGEKLFF. CDR3 in DNA: TGTGCCAGCAGTTTTTTGGGGGAAAAACTGTTTTTT.

This chain connects TRBV21-1 to TRBJ1-1; TRBD1 was called by the table and not checked on the DNA. TRBV21-1 is labeled a pseudogene. The CDR3 is 14 residues long. CDR3 protein: CASSKALMTIEAFF. CDR3 nucleotides: TGTGCCAGCAGCAAAGCGCTTATGACAATCGAAGCTTTCTTT.

The chain employs TRBV30 and TRBJ2-7; TRBD2 aligns across 9 bases. The CDR3 spans 14 residues. V lost 1 base to trimming and J lost 6 bases; unmatched junction nucleotides: 7. Per the germline V gene, CDR1 is GTSNPN and CDR2 is SVGIG (reference sequence). The CDR3 reads CAWSGIAGVLEQYF. The CDR3 DNA follows: TGTGCCTGGAGTGGGATAGCGGGAGTTCTCGAGCAGTACTTC.

The V gene is TRBV27, the J gene TRBJ1-1; 8 positions match TRBD1. The V gene end was trimmed by 1 base and the J gene end by 4 bases; junction bases not matched to a gene: 2. Germline loops: CDR1 MNHEY, CDR2 SMNVEV (reference sequence). The CDR3 spans 14 residues. The DNA of the CDR3 is TGTGCCAGCAGTTTATTGGACAGGGTCACTGAAGCTTTCTTT. It yields the protein CASSLLDRVTEAFF.

J is TRBJ1-4 and V is TRBV6-2 or TRBV6-3; D gene ambiguous. The length of the CDR3 is 15 residues. Germline CDR1 MNHEY, CDR2 SVGEGT. Deletions cut 5 bases from V and 8 bases from J, with 18 bases between. The CDR3 protein is CASSPSEVPGEKLFF. CDR3 nucleotide sequence: TGTGCCAGCAGTCCGTCTGAGGTCCCCGGGGAAAAACTGTTTTTT.

The count of this clone is one. The J gene is TRBJ2-3, the V gene TRBV19; 8 nucleotides align to TRBD1. The V segment lost 3 bases and the J segment 0 bases; nucleotides outside the gene matches: 8. The CDR3 sequence is 17 residues long. Germline V gene lookup returns CDR1 LNHDA and CDR2 SQIVND (reference sequence). The CDR3 DNA is TGTGCCAGTAGTATGGACCCAGGGGGCTATAGCACAGATACGCAGTATTTT. It yields the protein CASSMDPGGYSTDTQYF.

The rearrangement links TRBV5-6 to TRBJ1-1; the D is unclear. Trimming shortened V by 0 bases and J by 8 bases, and 11 bases separated the two germline ends. CDR3 length: 13 amino acids. CDR1 and CDR2 from the germline V gene are SGHDT and YYEEEE. CDR3 in DNA: TGTGCCAGCAGCTTGGCGGCTGAGGTGGAAGCTTTCTTT. The encoded protein is CASSLAAEVEAFF.

V is TRBV12-3 or TRBV12-4 and J is TRBJ1-2; D is uncertain. V lost 3 bases and J lost 8, with 4 bases in between. CDR3 length equals 10 residues. The CDR3 protein is CASSFSGYTF. CDR3 coding DNA: TGTGCCAGCAGTTTCTCGGGCTACACCTTC.